The 28 T cell receptor beta chains listed next were all sequenced from one sample in a study of blood T cell repertoires in COVID-19. Clones were sequenced by immunoSEQ multiplex PCR, and TCRdb holds only the in-frame ones, with some missing. The sample comprises 100,000 or so clones, roughly 71% of which are singletons, and about 5.9% rests with the top ten. Sequencing used peripheral blood. The receptors were gathered from a man older than 75 with acute or convalescent COVID-19.

Concerning this clone itself: Other DNA sequences in this sample translate to the same CDR3. CDR3 in amino acids: CASSRLAGAYEQYF. CDR3 DNA: TGTGCCAGCAGTAGACTAGCGGGAGCCTACGAGCAGTACTTC. The gene calls are TRBV6-2 or TRBV6-3 and TRBJ2-7; 12 bases agree with TRBD2. V lost 5 bases and J lost 2; bases outside the gene matches: 1. From germline, CDR1 is MNHEY and CDR2 SVGEGT. The CDR3 is 14 amino acids.

This clone was counted a few times. The chain employs TRBV27 and TRBJ2-5, with D perhaps TRBD1 (5 bases). Trimming took 5 bases from V and 3 from J, leaving 10 bases between them. This CDR3 contains 13 residues. In germline, CDR1 is MNHEY, CDR2 SMNVEV (reference sequence). The CDR3 reads CASSRQPKETQYF. The CDR3 bases are TGTGCCAGCAGTAGACAGCCTAAAGAGACCCAGTACTTC.

The rearrangement joins TRBV7-2 to TRBJ2-1, with TRBD2 matching over 11 bases. The CDR3 is made up of 17 amino acids. Trimming cost V 7 bases and J 4 bases; bases outside gene matches: 12. The germline CDR1 and CDR2 sequences are SGHTA and FQGNSA. CDR3 amino acids: CASTSPVGTSGYNEQFF. DNA for the CDR3: TGTGCCAGCACCTCCCCGGTGGGGACTAGCGGATACAATGAGCAGTTCTTC.

The rearrangement joins TRBV28 to TRBJ2-3; possibly TRBD2 for D (5 bases). The CDR3 consists of 15 residues. CDR1 and CDR2 (germline): MDHEN, SYDVKM. Trimming cost V 6 bases and J 7 bases, with 20 bases left between them. CDR3 DNA sequence: TGTGCCAGCAGCTCAGCGGCGCGCCCCCTTAATACGCAGTATTTT. Translating gives CASSSAARPLNTQYF.

This clone is a singleton in its sample. In nucleotides, the CDR3 is TGTGCCAGCAGACCAGGGTACGGTCAGCCCCAGCATTTT. Translated: CASRPGYGQPQHF. V gene TRBV27 combines with J gene TRBJ1-5; TRBD1 might be the D (5 bases). Deletions cut 6 bases from V and 6 bases from J, with 12 bases between. Per the germline V gene, CDR1 is MNHEY and CDR2 is SMNVEV (reference sequence). The CDR3 has 13 amino acids.

This clone was recorded a few times. V gene TRBV24-1 combines with J gene TRBJ2-2; no reliable D call. The CDR3 is 16 amino acids. From germline, CDR1 is KGHDR and CDR2 SFDVKD. Trimming took off 3 bases at V and 2 bases at J, with 12 bases between the two ends. CDR3 coding DNA: TGTGCCACCAGTGATCCCCGCGGAACCAACACCGGGGAGCTGTTTTTT. Translation gives CATSDPRGTNTGELFF.

About this clone: A much larger clone is a single base away; this may be a read error. This chain joins TRBV7-8 and TRBJ2-7, with D possibly matching TRBD2 (5 bases). The CDR3 extends over 13 amino acids. CDR1 is SGHVS and CDR2 is FQNEAQ in the germline V gene. Trimming took 4 bases from V and 2 from J, leaving 9 bases between them. In DNA, the CDR3 is TGTGCCAGCAGCTCCGGGATCCCCTACGAGCAGTACTTC. Translated, it gives CASSSGIPYEQYF.

J is TRBJ1-5 and V is TRBV10-3; D might be TRBD1 (6 bases). V was shortened by 10 bases and J by 1 base, with 8 bases between the two germline ends. CDR3 size: 12 residues. In germline, CDR1 is ENHRY, CDR2 SYGVKD. CDR3 bases: TGTGCCACAGGGGCCAGCAATCAGCCCCAGCATTTT. Translation gives CATGASNQPQHF.

This clone was observed once. V and J are TRBV10-3 and TRBJ2-6; tentatively, D is TRBD2 (5 bases). The CDR3 covers 15 residues. V gave up 4 bases and J gave up 2 bases, with 9 bases separating them. The germline V gene has CDR1 ENHRY and CDR2 SYGVKD. The CDR3, as DNA: TGTGCCATCAGTGGACCCGGGGCTGGGGCCAACGTCCTGACTTTC. Amino acids: CAISGPGAGANVLTF.

V and J are TRBV6-5 and TRBJ1-1; weak D call: TRBD1 (5 bases). The CDR3 is 14 residues long. The V end was cut by 2 bases, the J end by 4 bases, with 11 bases between. CDR1 MNHEY and CDR2 SVGAGI come from the germline V gene. The CDR3 DNA is TGTGCCAGCAGTTACCAGGGAGGGAGCACTGAAGCTTTCTTT. Translating gives CASSYQGGSTEAFF.

This clone was seen a handful of times. The rearrangement uses TRBV11-1 and TRBJ1-3; D gene uncertain. CDR1 is SGHAT, CDR2 FQDESV, per germline (reference sequence). Trimming stripped 5 bases from V and 8 bases from J, with 16 bases between. This CDR3 has 14 residues. DNA for the CDR3: TGTGCCAGCAGCGAACGGATGGGAGAAGACACCATATATTTT. It encodes CASSERMGEDTIYF.

The chain carries TRBV18 and TRBJ2-1; D remains ambiguous. The CDR3 spans 14 residues. Germline CDR1 is KGHSH and CDR2 is LQKENI. V was clipped by 5 bases and J by 0 bases, with 8 bases between them. The CDR3 DNA is TGTGCCAGCTCAGGAGCTGGCTCCTACAATGAGCAGTTCTTC. Translated: CASSGAGSYNEQFF. Full variable domain (outside the CDR3, taken from reference TRBV18 and TRBJ2-1): NAGVMQNPRHLVRRRGQEARLRCSPMKGHSHVYWYRQLPEEGLKFMVYLQKENIIDESGMPKERFSAEFPKEGPSILRIQQVVRGDSAAYFCASSGAGSYNEQFFGPGTRLTVL.

This clone is deemed medium-sized (0.01 to 0.1%). The rearrangement joins TRBV5-4 to TRBJ2-1, with 8 bases that match TRBD2. The CDR3 spans 14 residues. Germline lookup yields CDR1 SGHNT and CDR2 YYREEE (reference sequence). The V segment lost 0 bases and the J segment 5 bases; nucleotides outside the gene matches: 1. DNA for the CDR3: TGTGCCAGCAGCTTGGAAGCGGGAGACAATGAGCAGTTCTTC. Translation: CASSLEAGDNEQFF.

This clone was seen a few times. The V call is TRBV5-1, the J call TRBJ1-4; 7 bases map to TRBD1. V was clipped by 4 bases and J by 8 bases; unmatched bases: 8. The germline gives CDR1 SGHRS, CDR2 YFSETQ. This CDR3 has 14 amino acids. The CDR3 DNA is TGCGCCAGCAGCGGGGGACAGATGAAGGAAAAACTGTTTTTT. Translated: CASSGGQMKEKLFF.

The chain links TRBV19 to TRBJ2-3; 7 bases fit TRBD2. V trimming: 6 bases; J trimming: 0 bases; junction bases outside the gene matches: 3. From germline, CDR1 is LNHDA and CDR2 SQIVND (reference sequence). There are 14 residues in the CDR3. CDR3 loop: CASRLSGSTDTQYF. The CDR3 DNA reads TGTGCCAGTAGGCTTAGCGGGAGCACAGATACGCAGTATTTT.

The chain is built from TRBV7-2 and TRBJ2-5, with 8 bases lining up with TRBD2. The CDR3 runs 16 residues. The germline gives CDR1 SGHTA, CDR2 FQGNSA. The trim removed 2 bases at V and 2 bases at J, leaving 7 bases unmatched. CDR3 DNA sequence: TGTGCCAGCAGCTTAAGCGGGAGCTCGGGACAAGAGACCCAGTACTTC. It yields the protein CASSLSGSSGQETQYF.

This chain connects TRBV7-3 to TRBJ2-1, with no clear D. Trimming removed 5 bases at V and 7 bases at J, with 12 bases between. Germline CDR1 is SGHTA and CDR2 is FQGTGA. There are 13 residues in the CDR3. CDR3 protein: CASSLARLNEQFF. In DNA form, the CDR3 reads TGTGCCAGCAGCCTGGCTAGATTGAATGAGCAGTTCTTC. Full variable domain (missing parts from reference TRBV7-3 and TRBJ2-1): GAGVSQTPSNKVTEKGKYVELRCDPISGHTALYWYRQSLGQGPEFLIYFQGTGAADDSGLPNDRFFAVRPEGSVSTLKIQRTERGDSAVYLCASSLARLNEQFFGPGTRLTVL.

J is TRBJ1-4 and V is TRBV7-2; the D gene is possibly TRBD1 (5 bases). This CDR3 is 14 amino acids long. V was pared by 2 bases and J by 1 base, with 5 bases between. Germline assignment: CDR1 SGHTA and CDR2 FQGNSA. CDR3 DNA: TGTGCCAGCAGCTTACAGGGAACTAATGAAAAACTGTTTTTT. As protein: CASSLQGTNEKLFF.

The V call is TRBV7-6, the J call TRBJ2-1; possibly TRBD2 for D (6 bases). CDR1 is SGHVS and CDR2 is FNYEAQ in the germline V gene. The CDR3 totals 17 residues. The ends were cut back, 1 base at V and 3 bases at J, with 16 bases in the middle. CDR3 bases: TGTGCCAGCAGCTTAGGTTTGGCGGGATGGGGCTACAATGAGCAGTTCTTC. This codes for CASSLGLAGWGYNEQFF. Full variable domain (outside the CDR3, taken from reference TRBV7-6 and TRBJ2-1): GAGVSQSPRYKVTKRGQDVALRCDPISGHVSLYWYRQALGQGPEFLTYFNYEAQQDKSGLPNDRFSAERPEGSISTLTIQRTEQRDSAMYRCASSLGLAGWGYNEQFFGPGTRLTVL.

This sequence joins TRBV7-2 and TRBJ2-5, with 8 bases identical to TRBD2. The V and J ends lost 1 base and 5 bases, in that order; junction bases with no gene match: 6. Germline CDR1 and CDR2: SGHTA and FQGNSA. The CDR3 runs 15 residues. The CDR3 is CASSLVAGTRETQYF. The CDR3, as DNA: TGTGCCAGCAGCTTAGTAGCCGGGACTAGGGAGACCCAGTACTTC.

The V gene is TRBV3-1 (or the pseudogene TRBV3-2), the J gene TRBJ2-7, with D perhaps TRBD2 (6 bases). V was trimmed by 4 bases and J by 3 bases, leaving 16 bases between them. Germline loops: CDR1 LGHDT, CDR2 YNNKEL (reference sequence). The CDR3 has 15 residues. CDR3 in amino acids: CASSPITGSIYEQYF. The CDR3 DNA is TGTGCCAGCAGCCCTATTACCGGGAGCATCTACGAGCAGTACTTC.

This clone appeared a single time. This chain uses TRBV7-8 with TRBJ1-5; tentatively, D is TRBD1 (5 bases). The CDR3 totals 15 residues. Germline CDR1 is SGHVS and CDR2 is FQNEAQ. As DNA, the CDR3 is TGTGCAACAACCCTACAGGACTATAGCAATCAGCCCCAGCATTTT. It specifies CATTLQDYSNQPQHF.

CDR3 loop: CASSITGGLAEAFF. The CDR3 DNA follows: TGTGCCAGTAGTATAACGGGGGGCTTGGCCGAAGCTTTCTTT. The chain is built from TRBV19 and TRBJ1-1; TRBD1 is a possible D gene (6 bases). Germline values: CDR1 LNHDA, CDR2 SQIVND (reference sequence). The CDR3 covers 14 residues. The V end was cut by 2 bases, the J end by 8 bases, with 15 bases between.

CDR3 in DNA: TGTGCCAGCAGTGGTGACAGTAGGTCACCCCTCCACTTT. This gives the protein CASSGDSRSPLHF. The J gene is TRBJ1-6, the V gene TRBV25-1, with D possibly being TRBD1 (5 bases). Deletions cut 4 bases from V and 10 bases from J, with 11 bases between. CDR1 MGHDK and CDR2 SYGVNS come from the germline V gene. This CDR3 contains 13 residues. The variable domain in full, completed from reference TRBV25-1 and TRBJ1-6, reads EADIYQTPRYLVIGTGKKITLECSQTMGHDKMYWYQQDPGMELHLIHYSYGVNSTEKGDLSSESTVSRIRTEHFPLTLESARPSHTSQYLCASSGDSRSPLHFGNGTRLTVT.

The V and J genes are TRBV15 and TRBJ2-5; a weak D match, TRBD2 (5 bases). This CDR3 contains 12 residues. The V gene lost 5 bases and the J gene lost 7 bases, with 11 bases spanning the gap. Germline V gene data show CDR1 as LNHNV and CDR2 as YYDKDF (reference sequence). CDR3 residues: CATSGERGTQYF. Here the CDR3 DNA reads TGTGCCACCAGCGGGGAGAGAGGGACCCAGTACTTC. The complete variable domain, with remaining parts taken from reference TRBV15 and TRBJ2-5, reads DAMVIQNPRYQVTQFGKPVTLSCSQTLNHNVMYWYQQKSSQAPKLLFHYYDKDFNNEADTPDNFQSRRPNTSFCFLDIRSPGLGDTAMYLCATSGERGTQYFGPGTRLLVL.

This rearrangement joins TRBV9 to TRBJ2-1, with TRBD2 matching 11 bases. The CDR3 totals 15 residues. Germline assignment: CDR1 SGDLS and CDR2 YYNGEE. V shed 0 bases, J shed 6 bases, and the junction held 2 bases outside the gene matches. In nucleotides, the CDR3 is TGTGCCAGCAGCGTAGCACTAGCGGGAGTCAATGAGCAGTTCTTC. Residues: CASSVALAGVNEQFF. The entire variable domain, with the rest obtained from reference TRBV9 and TRBJ2-1, is as follows: DSGVTQTPKHLITATGQRVTLRCSPRSGDLSVYWYQQSLDQGLQFLIQYYNGEERAKGNILERFSAQQFPDLHSELNLSSLELGDSALYFCASSVALAGVNEQFFGPGTRLTVL.

The V call is TRBV6-6, the J call TRBJ1-2; D not certain. Trimming left V 2 bases short and J 8 bases short, with 15 bases between. The length of the CDR3 is 14 residues. Germline V CDR1 and CDR2: MNHNY, SVGAGI (reference sequence). The CDR3 sequence is CASSYEIRGRGYTF. CDR3 nucleotide sequence: TGTGCCAGCAGTTACGAAATTCGTGGGCGAGGCTACACCTTC.

The CDR3 nucleotides read TGTGCCAGCAGCCTTTTTGGGGACAGGGGACTGAACACTGAAGCTTTCTTT. Translating it yields CASSLFGDRGLNTEAFF. V usage is TRBV11-2 and J usage is TRBJ1-1; TRBD1 aligns across 10 bases. Germline V lookup: CDR1 SGHAT, CDR2 FQNNGV. V dropped 5 bases and J dropped 0; count of bases not matched to a gene: 9. The CDR3 spans 17 residues. The full variable domain, rest sourced from reference TRBV11-2 and TRBJ1-1, is EAGVAQSPRYKIIEKRQSVAFWCNPISGHATLYWYQQILGQGPKLLIQFQNNGVVDDSQLPKDRFSAERLKGVDSTLKIQPAKLEDSAVYLCASSLFGDRGLNTEAFFGQGTRLTVV.